This T cell receptor (beta chain) comes out of a study of blood T cells in healthy people across ages. The CDR3 is 12 residues long. V trimming: 8 bases; J trimming: 8 bases; junction bases outside the gene matches: 6. The germline gives CDR1 MNHEY, CDR2 SVGEGT. Primers used in a second PCR of about 6 to 11 cycles were a sample-barcoded 5' primer and a J-beta primer mix. Each sample yielded at least 3 million CDR3-containing paired-end reads. TCRdb reprocessed the 5' RACE reads via MiXCR and lists one record per CDR3 protein. Here the sample spans fewer than 700,000 distinct CDR3 sequences, less than 45% being singletons. Broader study findings: With unsorted PBMCs, a conclusive comparison of naive versus antigen-experienced cells was not possible. Strongly correlated with naive T cell percentage was TCR beta diversity. Diversity was higher, and naive CD4+ cells more numerous, in long-lived donors than in aged donors.

To note about this clonotype: Its antigen is not identified.

This clonotype was sampled from a man older than 75 in good health. The material sequenced was blood. V gene TRBV6-2 or TRBV6-3 combines with J gene TRBJ1-1; 9 positions match TRBD1. The chain's CDR3 is CASATGGMEAFF. CDR3 nucleotide sequence: TGTGCCAGCGCCACAGGGGGCATGGAAGCTTTCTTT.